This T cell receptor (beta chain) is from a study of cytomegalovirus exposure and HLA in healthy donors. This clone was observed a few times. The PCR had 60 Vbeta and 13 Jbeta primers. Using immunoSEQ multiplex PCR, the repertoire was profiled, and TCRdb retains in-frame clones only, with some absent. The sample has tens of thousands of clones, over 65% seen once. The CDR3 runs 15 residues. Trimming took 2 bases from V and 0 from J, leaving 5 bases between them. The germline V gene has CDR1 MRHNA and CDR2 SNTAGT. V gene TRBV6-4 combines with J gene TRBJ2-6; D gene uncertain. The clonotype originates from a man in his thirties or forties in good health and CMV-seronegative. Sequenced: PBMCs. CDR3 protein: CASSDAYSGANVLTF. CDR3 nucleotide sequence: TGTGCCAGCAGTGACGCGTACTCTGGGGCCAACGTCCTGACTTTC.